This entry lists 24 T cell receptor beta chains sequenced from one sample in a study of shared clonotypes between healthy human individuals. The protocol was immunoSEQ multiplex PCR, while the TCRdb copy is restricted to in-frame clones and leaves out a portion. The sample shows some 500,000 clones, approximately 95% of them seen only once. Material for sequencing was naive CD4+ T cells sorted from blood. Subset: CD45RA+ positively selected. The source is a woman aged 25 to 39 in good health.

The count of this clone is one. The chain joins TRBV28 to TRBJ2-7; 8 positions agree with TRBD2. J lost 3 bases, V lost 3 bases, and 4 bases had no gene match. From germline, CDR1 is MDHEN and CDR2 SYDVKM. The CDR3 consists of 14 residues. The CDR3 DNA reads as TGTGCCAGCAGTTTCGGGGGGGTGGACTACGAGCAGTACTTC. This codes for CASSFGGVDYEQYF.

CDR3 DNA: TGTGCCAGTAAAGGCGGGAGGAAAGAATTAGATACGCAGTATTTT. Protein sequence: CASKGGRKELDTQYF. The rearrangement links TRBV19 to TRBJ2-3; 8 bases line up with TRBD2. CDR1 and CDR2 (germline): LNHDA, SQIVND (reference sequence). V lost 7 bases and J lost 5; bases outside the gene matches: 11. This CDR3 is 15 amino acids long. The full variable domain, with the rest looked up from reference TRBV19 and TRBJ2-3, is DGGITQSPKYLFRKEGQNVTLSCEQNLNHDAMYWYRQDPGQGLRLIYYSQIVNDFQKGDIAEGYSVSREKKESFPLTVTSAQKNPTAFYLCASKGGRKELDTQYFGPGTRLTVL.

The chain couples TRBV7-7 to TRBJ2-7; TRBD1 aligns across 7 bases. CDR3 length: 14 residues. Per germline, CDR1 SSHAT and CDR2 FNYEAQ (reference sequence). J was trimmed by 3 bases and V by 5 bases; bases with no gene match: 7. CDR3 residues: CASSPQRDSYEQYF. CDR3 nucleotides: TGTGCCAGCAGCCCCCAACGGGACAGCTACGAGCAGTACTTC.

This chain links TRBV27 with TRBJ1-2; 10 nucleotides align to TRBD1. The CDR3 is 15 amino acids. Germline CDR1 is MNHEY and CDR2 is SMNVEV (reference sequence). V dropped 5 bases and J dropped 7; count of bases not matched to a gene: 10. The CDR3 region is CASSGTGQGRAGYTF. For the CDR3, the DNA is TGTGCCAGCAGTGGGACGGGACAGGGGCGAGCTGGCTACACCTTC.

CDR3 sequence (DNA): TGTGCCAGCAGCTTCACGACTGGGGGCACAGATACGCAGTATTTT. This encodes CASSFTTGGTDTQYF. The chain employs TRBV7-7 and TRBJ2-3; no clear D. Per the germline V gene, CDR1 is SSHAT and CDR2 is FNYEAQ (reference sequence). CDR3 length: 15 amino acids. V lost 3 bases and J 1 base, leaving 11 bases between the germline ends.

This clone was counted once. The rearrangement links TRBV30 to TRBJ1-4; 7 nucleotides align to TRBD1. Germline lookup yields CDR1 GTSNPN and CDR2 SVGIG (reference sequence). CDR3 length equals 14 residues. Unmatched junction bases numbered 10, after V lost 5 bases and J lost 7 bases. CDR3: CAWLIPGGAEKLFF. The DNA of the CDR3 is TGTGCCTGGTTAATTCCAGGGGGGGCTGAAAAACTGTTTTTT.

This chain joins TRBV28 and TRBJ1-5; D is unresolved. CDR1 MDHEN and CDR2 SYDVKM come from the germline V gene. The germline V and J ends were trimmed by 6 bases and 1 base, with 13 bases remaining between them. This CDR3 spans 15 amino acids. The CDR3 sequence: CASSVRSGSNQPQHF. The CDR3 nucleotides are TGTGCCAGCAGCGTCCGGAGTGGCAGCAATCAGCCCCAGCATTTT.

Regarding this clone: The junction and the germline gene differ at one end; a read error may be behind it. The gene calls are TRBV5-1 and TRBJ2-1; 7 nucleotides align to TRBD1. Germline values: CDR1 SGHRS, CDR2 YFSETQ. This CDR3 has 12 residues. For the CDR3, the DNA is TGCGCCAGCAGTCAAACGAGGGGGCGAAGGCTCTTC. Residues: CASSQTRGRRLF. Variable domain in full (rest from reference TRBV5-1 and TRBJ2-1): KAGVTQTPRYLIKTRGQQVTLSCSPISGHRSVSWYQQTPGQGLQFLFEYFSETQRNKGNFPGRFSGRQFSNSRSEMNVSTLELGDSALYLCASSQTRGRRLFGPGTRLTVL.

V gene TRBV5-5 combines with J gene TRBJ2-7; no reliable D call. V dropped 3 bases and J dropped 1 base, with 11 bases sitting between them. CDR3 length: 14 residues. Germline values: CDR1 SGHKS, CDR2 YYEKEE (reference sequence). The CDR3 DNA follows: TGTGCCAGCAGCTCGCGAGACCGGTCCTACGAGCAGTACTTC. Translating gives CASSSRDRSYEQYF.

The sample holds one count of this clone. The V and J genes are TRBV5-1 and TRBJ2-7; 8 bases align to TRBD1. Germline loops: CDR1 SGHRS, CDR2 YFSETQ. The V segment lost 1 base and the J segment 6 bases; nucleotides outside the gene matches: 3. The CDR3 extends over 13 amino acids. The CDR3 here is CASSLTGGSEQYF. The CDR3 DNA sequence: TGCGCCAGCAGCTTGACAGGGGGAAGCGAGCAGTACTTC. Using reference TRBV5-1 and TRBJ2-7 for the parts outside the CDR3, the full variable domain is KAGVTQTPRYLIKTRGQQVTLSCSPISGHRSVSWYQQTPGQGLQFLFEYFSETQRNKGNFPGRFSGRQFSNSRSEMNVSTLELGDSALYLCASSLTGGSEQYFGPGTRLTVT.

V is TRBV9 and J is TRBJ2-7, with a possible D match to TRBD1 (5 bases). Germline V gene sequence: CDR1 SGDLS, CDR2 YYNGEE. The CDR3 length is 14 residues. V was trimmed by 4 bases and J by 0 bases, leaving 11 bases between them. In DNA, the CDR3 is TGTGCCAGCAGCACACAGGTGTCCTCCTACGAGCAGTACTTC. It encodes CASSTQVSSYEQYF. Together with reference TRBV9 and TRBJ2-7, the CDR3 gives the full variable domain: DSGVTQTPKHLITATGQRVTLRCSPRSGDLSVYWYQQSLDQGLQFLIQYYNGEERAKGNILERFSAQQFPDLHSELNLSSLELGDSALYFCASSTQVSSYEQYFGPGTRLTVT.

In this sample, this clone turned up once. The V and J genes are TRBV5-1 and TRBJ2-2, with TRBD1 identical over 8 bases. CDR3 length: 17 residues. With 3 bases clipped from V and 1 base from J, the junction kept 8 bases outside the gene matches. From germline, CDR1 is SGHRS and CDR2 YFSETQ. The CDR3 DNA follows: TGCGCCAGCAGCTGGGCTTTTGGACAGGGGAACACCGGGGAGCTGTTTTTT. Protein: CASSWAFGQGNTGELFF.

This chain uses TRBV29-1 with TRBJ2-3, with D perhaps matching TRBD2 (6 bases). The germline V gene has CDR1 SQVTM and CDR2 ANQGSEA. This CDR3 spans 15 amino acids. Trimming took off 6 bases at V and 3 bases at J, with 19 bases between the two ends. The CDR3 DNA reads as TGCAGCGTCCCCCTCTCGGGAGCCATAACAGATACGCAGTATTTT. It yields the protein CSVPLSGAITDTQYF.

The J gene is TRBJ2-1, the V gene TRBV27; 11 bases align to TRBD2. The V and J ends lost 5 bases and 16 bases, in that order; junction bases with no gene match: 7. Germline V gene sequence: CDR1 MNHEY, CDR2 SMNVEV (reference sequence). This CDR3 has 12 residues. The CDR3 DNA reads TGTGCCAGCAGTCCACTAGCGGGAGATAGTTTCTTC. Its protein is CASSPLAGDSFF.

As concerns this clone: Other DNA sequences in the same sample also yield this CDR3. This rearrangement joins TRBV18 to TRBJ2-7; D is unclear. There are 11 residues in the CDR3. Trimming left V 2 bases short and J 4 bases short, with 3 bases between. CDR1 KGHSH and CDR2 LQKENI come from the germline V gene. The CDR3 sequence: CASSPGYEQYF. DNA for the CDR3: TGTGCCAGCTCACCAGGATACGAGCAGTACTTC.

The chain is built from TRBV29-1 and TRBJ2-3; TRBD2 matches 8 bases. V was pared by 8 bases and J by 4 bases, with 8 bases of the junction left unmatched. Looked up from germline, CDR1 is SQVTM and CDR2 is ANQGSEA. The CDR3 totals 13 residues. For the CDR3, the DNA is TGCAGCCTGGGGACTAGTTATTCAGATACGCAGTATTTT. Amino acids: CSLGTSYSDTQYF.

As concerns this clone: The same CDR3 is also encoded by other DNA sequences in this sample. The J gene is TRBJ2-1, the V gene TRBV5-1; the match to TRBD2 covers 8 bases. Looked up from germline, CDR1 is SGHRS and CDR2 is YFSETQ. The CDR3 spans 15 residues. V shed 2 bases, J shed 3 bases, and the junction held 4 bases outside the gene matches. This chain's CDR3 is CASSLSSGSYNEQFF. The CDR3 region has the DNA TGCGCCAGCAGCTTATCAAGCGGGAGCTACAATGAGCAGTTCTTC.

CDR3 DNA: TGTGCCGCTTGCCAGGGCTCCTACAATGAGCAGTTCTTC. This sequence encodes CAACQGSYNEQFF. The chain is built from TRBV28 and TRBJ2-1; D might be TRBD1 (5 bases). The germline gives CDR1 MDHEN, CDR2 SYDVKM. The CDR3 spans 13 residues. Trimming left V 11 bases short and J 0 bases short, with 11 bases between.

The V and J genes are TRBV5-1 and TRBJ2-3; TRBD1 matches 9 bases. Trimming cost V 8 bases and J 8 bases; bases outside gene matches: 15. Germline values: CDR1 SGHRS, CDR2 YFSETQ. The CDR3 runs 15 residues. The CDR3 sequence is CASGRTGDPRGTQYF. The CDR3 nucleotides read TGCGCCAGTGGAAGGACAGGGGATCCTCGCGGTACGCAGTATTTT.

The chain uses TRBV9 and TRBJ2-7, with 11 nucleotides matching TRBD1. V was clipped by 0 bases and J by 7 bases; unmatched bases: 6. The germline V gene has CDR1 SGDLS and CDR2 YYNGEE. The CDR3 contains 15 residues. For the CDR3, the DNA is TGTGCCAGCAGCGTAGTGGACAGGGGGCTGAGTGAGCAGTACTTC. This codes for CASSVVDRGLSEQYF.

This chain joins TRBV18 and TRBJ2-7, with 9 bases matching TRBD2. The germline V gene has CDR1 KGHSH and CDR2 LQKENI. V trimming: 2 bases; J trimming: 2 bases; junction bases outside the gene matches: 4. The CDR3 contains 15 residues. The DNA of the CDR3 is TGTGCCAGCTCACCATTAAGCGGGAGGCCCTACGAGCAGTACTTC. This sequence encodes CASSPLSGRPYEQYF.

In this sample, this clone turned up once. V usage is TRBV5-1 and J usage is TRBJ2-1; TRBD2 matches 7 bases. CDR1 and CDR2 (germline): SGHRS, YFSETQ. Germline trimming cut 2 bases from V and 8 bases from J; bases unmatched to any gene: 7. The CDR3 contains 14 residues. For the CDR3, the DNA is TGCGCCAGCAGCTTAGGTAGCGGGCCCCATGAGCAGTTCTTC. This sequence encodes CASSLGSGPHEQFF. The full variable domain, with the rest looked up from reference TRBV5-1 and TRBJ2-1, is KAGVTQTPRYLIKTRGQQVTLSCSPISGHRSVSWYQQTPGQGLQFLFEYFSETQRNKGNFPGRFSGRQFSNSRSEMNVSTLELGDSALYLCASSLGSGPHEQFFGPGTRLTVL.

The gene calls are TRBV25-1 and TRBJ1-4, with no clear D. CDR1 MGHDK and CDR2 SYGVNS come from the germline V gene. Trimming removed 2 bases from V and 13 bases from J, with 14 bases in between. The CDR3 is 13 residues long. CDR3 protein: CASSEPHLGPLFF. The CDR3 bases are TGTGCCAGCAGTGAACCCCACCTTGGCCCACTGTTTTTT.

The chain carries TRBV5-4 and TRBJ1-1; TRBD1 agrees at 7 bases. Per germline, CDR1 SGHNT and CDR2 YYREEE (reference sequence). The J segment lost 7 bases and the V segment lost 2 bases, leaving 8 bases of the junction unmatched. The CDR3 runs 14 residues. The CDR3 protein is CASSLTGTVIEAFF. CDR3 nucleotide sequence: TGTGCCAGCAGCTTAACCGGGACAGTTATTGAAGCTTTCTTT.